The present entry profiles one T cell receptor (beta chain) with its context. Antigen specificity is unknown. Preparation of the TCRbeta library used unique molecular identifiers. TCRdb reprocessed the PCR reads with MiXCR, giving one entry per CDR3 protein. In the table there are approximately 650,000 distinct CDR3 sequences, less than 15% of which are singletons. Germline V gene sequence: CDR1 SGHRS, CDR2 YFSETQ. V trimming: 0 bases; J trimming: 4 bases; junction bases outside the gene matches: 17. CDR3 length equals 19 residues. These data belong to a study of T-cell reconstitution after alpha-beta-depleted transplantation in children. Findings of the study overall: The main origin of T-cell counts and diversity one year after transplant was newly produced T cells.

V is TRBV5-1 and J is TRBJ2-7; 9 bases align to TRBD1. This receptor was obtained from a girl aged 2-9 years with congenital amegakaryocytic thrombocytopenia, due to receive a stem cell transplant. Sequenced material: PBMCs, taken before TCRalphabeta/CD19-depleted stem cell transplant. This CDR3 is CASSLGFGFADRGDYEQYF. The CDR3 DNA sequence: TGCGCCAGCAGCTTGGGGTTCGGTTTTGCGGACAGGGGAGATTACGAGCAGTACTTC.